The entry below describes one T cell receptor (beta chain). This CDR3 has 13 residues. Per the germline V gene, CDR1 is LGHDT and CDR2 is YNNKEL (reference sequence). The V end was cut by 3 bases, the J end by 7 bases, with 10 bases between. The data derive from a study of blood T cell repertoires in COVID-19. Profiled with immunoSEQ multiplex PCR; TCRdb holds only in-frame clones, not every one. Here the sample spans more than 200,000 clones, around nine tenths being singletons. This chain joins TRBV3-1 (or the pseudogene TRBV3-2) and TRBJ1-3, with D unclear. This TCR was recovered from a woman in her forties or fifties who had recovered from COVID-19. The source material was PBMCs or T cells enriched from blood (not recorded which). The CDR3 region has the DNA TGTGCCAGCAGCCAGCACTCGCTGAACACCATATATTTT. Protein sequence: CASSQHSLNTIYF.